The 27 T cell receptor beta chains presented below share a single source sample, sequenced in a study of beta chain features in type 1 diabetes. Findings of the study overall: Moderately but significantly shorter TCRB CDR3s were found in Type 1 diabetes patients in all four CD4+ subsets.

Expressed TCRB transcripts were sequenced after all isolated RNA was converted to cDNA. Only in-frame clones appear in the TCRdb table, and some are missing; sequencing was by immunoSEQ multiplex PCR. The sample contains about 710,000 clones, over 12% of which appear only once. These TCRs are of unknown antigen specificity. The sample consisted of naive CD4+ T cells from blood. The origin of the receptors is a man between 18 and 29 years old with type 1 diabetes.

The sample holds a few counts of this clone. The rearrangement links TRBV5-1 to TRBJ1-5, with 9 bases identical to TRBD1. With 2 bases clipped from V and 7 bases from J, the junction kept 4 bases outside the gene matches. The CDR3 has 14 amino acids. Per germline, CDR1 SGHRS and CDR2 YFSETQ. The CDR3 protein is CASSLAGQGQPQHF. CDR3 DNA: TGCGCCAGCAGCTTAGCGGGACAGGGACAGCCCCAGCATTTT.

The chain employs TRBV4-2 and TRBJ1-1; D is undetermined. CDR3 size: 15 residues. Trimming stripped 0 bases from V and 3 bases from J, with 11 bases between. From germline, CDR1 is LGHNA and CDR2 YNFKEQ. The CDR3 here is CASSQDLNGDTEAFF. The CDR3 DNA reads TGTGCCAGCAGCCAAGATCTGAACGGGGACACTGAAGCTTTCTTT.

This clone has more than one count but fewer than ten. The chain joins TRBV28 to TRBJ1-2; D ambiguous. From germline, CDR1 is MDHEN and CDR2 SYDVKM. Between the trimmed V and J ends, which lost 11 bases and 1 base, there was a span of 17 bases. The CDR3 is made up of 14 amino acids. The CDR3 reads CACSMQPINYGYTF. In DNA form, the CDR3 reads TGTGCCTGCTCGATGCAGCCGATTAACTATGGCTACACCTTC.

This clone was counted a few times. V gene TRBV6-4 combines with J gene TRBJ2-2; the D is unclear. The V end lost 6 bases, the J end lost 1 base, and 9 bases lay between the germline ends. Germline-derived CDR1 and CDR2 are MRHNA and SNTAGT. The CDR3 covers 14 residues. The CDR3 bases are TGTGCCAGCAGAAGGCGGATGAACACCGGGGAGCTGTTTTTT. Its translation: CASRRRMNTGELFF.

As regards this clone: Other nucleotide sequences from this sample produce the same CDR3. This chain joins TRBV30 and TRBJ2-5, with unresolved D. The germline V and J ends were trimmed by 3 bases and 0 bases, with 2 bases remaining between them. The CDR3 contains 11 residues. CDR1 and CDR2 from the germline V gene are GTSNPN and SVGIG (reference sequence). The CDR3 region has the DNA TGTGCCTGGAGGGACCAAGAGACCCAGTACTTC. It encodes CAWRDQETQYF.

This chain uses TRBV30 with TRBJ1-2; D not certain. CDR3 length: 13 amino acids. From germline, CDR1 is GTSNPN and CDR2 SVGIG (reference sequence). V was cut by 5 bases and J by 5 bases, with 15 bases left in between. The CDR3 protein is CAWRSGSLYGYTF. CDR3 bases: TGTGCCTGGCGGAGTGGGAGTCTATATGGCTACACCTTC.

J is TRBJ1-1 and V is TRBV5-1, with D unclear. Between the trimmed V and J ends, which lost 0 bases and 4 bases, there was a span of 13 bases. CDR1 is SGHRS and CDR2 is YFSETQ in the germline V gene. The CDR3 totals 15 residues. CDR3 in DNA: TGCGCCAGCAGCTTGGCTGGTGGTGTGGGCACTGAAGCTTTCTTT. This gives the protein CASSLAGGVGTEAFF.

This clone was counted only a few times. The J gene is TRBJ2-5, the V gene TRBV18; the D gene could be TRBD1 or TRBD2 (6 bases each). The CDR3 spans 14 residues. Between the trimmed V and J ends, which lost 4 bases and 4 bases, there was a span of 13 bases. Germline V gene sequence: CDR1 KGHSH, CDR2 LQKENI. CDR3 loop: CASSRGAGGETQYF. In DNA, the CDR3 is TGTGCCAGCTCACGGGGGGCCGGCGGAGAGACCCAGTACTTC.

This clone was detected a few times. The chain recombines TRBV4-1 with TRBJ1-4, with 9 bases that match TRBD1. Germline values: CDR1 MGHRA, CDR2 YSYEKL. The CDR3 is made up of 13 amino acids. V lost 4 bases, J lost 8 bases, and 2 bases stayed unmatched. The CDR3 nucleotides are TGCGCCAGCAGCCCCGGGACAGGGGAAAAACTGTTTTTT. It yields the protein CASSPGTGEKLFF.

The CDR3 DNA sequence: TGCAGTGTACGGTTGAACACTGAAGCTTTCTTT. Its translation: CSVRLNTEAFF. The V and J genes are TRBV20-1 and TRBJ1-1; no definite D call. This CDR3 spans 11 amino acids. Germline V gives CDR1 DFQATT, CDR2 SNEGSKA (reference sequence). Trimming removed 7 bases from V and 0 bases from J, with 6 bases in between.

This chain links TRBV7-2 with TRBJ2-2; D is perhaps TRBD1 (5 bases). This CDR3 spans 16 amino acids. V dropped 2 bases and J dropped 0 bases, with 10 bases sitting between them. Germline V gives CDR1 SGHTA, CDR2 FQGNSA. CDR3 bases: TGTGCCAGCAGCTTAAGGCAGGGTCCGAACACCGGGGAGCTGTTTTTT. Encoded protein: CASSLRQGPNTGELFF.

DNA for the CDR3: TGTGCCAGCTCACGACAGGCGGGGACGCTACAAGAGACCCAGTACTTC. Translation: CASSRQAGTLQETQYF. J is TRBJ2-5 and V is TRBV18; tentatively, D is TRBD1 or TRBD2 (6 bases each). With 4 bases removed from V and 2 bases from J, the gap between germline ends came to 17 bases. The CDR3 runs to 16 residues. Per germline, CDR1 KGHSH and CDR2 LQKENI. Full variable domain (remainder filled in from reference TRBV18 and TRBJ2-5): NAGVMQNPRHLVRRRGQEARLRCSPMKGHSHVYWYRQLPEEGLKFMVYLQKENIIDESGMPKERFSAEFPKEGPSILRIQQVVRGDSAAYFCASSRQAGTLQETQYFGPGTRLLVL.

This sequence joins TRBV30 and TRBJ2-1; 8 bases match TRBD2. This CDR3 is 12 amino acids long. V lost 7 bases and J lost 6; bases outside the gene matches: 5. Germline values: CDR1 GTSNPN, CDR2 SVGIG (reference sequence). The CDR3, as DNA: TGTGCCTTCACGAGCGGGAGCAATGAGCAGTTCTTC. It is translated as CAFTSGSNEQFF.

This clone was seen a handful of times. The V and J genes are TRBV30 and TRBJ2-2; the D gene is possibly TRBD1 (5 bases). Trimming left V 3 bases short and J 1 base short, with 6 bases between. This CDR3 has 13 amino acids. The germline V gene has CDR1 GTSNPN and CDR2 SVGIG (reference sequence). The CDR3 spells CAWRTENTGELFF. Written as DNA, the CDR3 is TGTGCCTGGAGGACAGAGAACACCGGGGAGCTGTTTTTT.

V gene TRBV4-1 combines with J gene TRBJ1-3, with unresolved D. The V gene lost 0 bases and the J gene lost 4 bases, with 16 bases spanning the gap. The CDR3 loop spans 17 amino acids. The germline CDR1 and CDR2 sequences are MGHRA and YSYEKL. This chain's CDR3 is CASSQDLTGSLGNTIYF. The CDR3 nucleotides read TGCGCCAGCAGCCAAGATCTAACCGGATCTTTGGGAAACACCATATATTTT.

This clone was recorded a few times. In DNA form, the CDR3 reads TGTGCCATCAGGGGACAGGGTGGAAACACCATATATTTT. Protein sequence: CAIRGQGGNTIYF. V is TRBV10-3 and J is TRBJ1-3, with 9 bases aligning to TRBD1. This CDR3 is built from 13 residues. V lost 6 bases to trimming and J lost 3 bases; unmatched junction nucleotides: 0. Germline CDR1 ENHRY, CDR2 SYGVKD.

The sample holds a few counts of this clone. This rearrangement joins TRBV5-1 to TRBJ2-6; D gene ambiguous. The V end was cut by 3 bases, the J end by 0 bases, with 7 bases between. There are 15 residues in the CDR3. Germline V gene sequence: CDR1 SGHRS, CDR2 YFSETQ. The CDR3 protein is CASSSPTSGANVLTF. CDR3 sequence (DNA): TGCGCCAGCAGCTCCCCTACCTCTGGGGCCAACGTCCTGACTTTC.

The V gene is TRBV6-5, the J gene TRBJ1-5, with TRBD1 as a possible D gene (5 bases). CDR1 and CDR2 from the germline V gene are MNHEY and SVGAGI. Deletions cut 8 bases from V and 6 bases from J, with 8 bases between. The CDR3 totals 11 residues. The CDR3 is CASGRGQPQHF. DNA of the CDR3: TGTGCCAGCGGAAGGGGTCAGCCCCAGCATTTT.

The chain carries TRBV7-2 and TRBJ2-3; D gene ambiguous. V lost 6 bases, J lost 4 bases, and 14 bases lay in between. The CDR3 is 14 residues long. Germline CDR1 is SGHTA and CDR2 is FQGNSA. The CDR3: CASRTMTSADTQYF. DNA for the CDR3: TGTGCCAGCAGGACCATGACAAGCGCAGATACGCAGTATTTT.

The chain carries TRBV30 and TRBJ2-7; 7 nucleotides line up with TRBD2. CDR3 length equals 15 residues. The V gene's germline CDR1 is GTSNPN and CDR2 SVGIG (reference sequence). With 3 bases clipped from V and 6 bases from J, the junction kept 14 bases outside the gene matches. CDR3 loop: CAWRRSAGVAIEQYF. CDR3 nucleotides: TGTGCCTGGAGGAGGTCTGCGGGAGTCGCGATCGAGCAGTACTTC.

J is TRBJ2-2 and V is TRBV28; 9 bases match TRBD1. CDR3 length: 14 amino acids. After removal of 2 bases from V and 7 bases from J, the junction contained 2 bases not matched to a gene. CDR1 is MDHEN and CDR2 is SYDVKM in the germline V gene. CDR3 amino acids: CASSLNRGHGELFF. The CDR3 nucleotides read TGTGCCAGCAGTTTAAACAGGGGGCACGGGGAGCTGTTTTTT.

Points on this clone: Different DNA sequences within this sample yield the same CDR3. J is TRBJ2-5 and V is TRBV5-1; D may match TRBD1 or TRBD2 (5 bases each). Trimming left V 0 bases short and J 3 bases short, with 6 bases between. This CDR3 is built from 13 residues. CDR1 and CDR2 from the germline V gene are SGHRS and YFSETQ. CDR3 amino acids: CASSLVGEETQYF. The CDR3 region has the DNA TGCGCCAGCAGCTTGGTGGGGGAAGAGACCCAGTACTTC.

The chain carries TRBV2 and TRBJ2-1; 10 nucleotides align to TRBD2. The germline V gene has CDR1 SNHLY and CDR2 FYNNEI. Unmatched junction bases numbered 6, after V lost 6 bases and J lost 4 bases. The CDR3 consists of 15 residues. The CDR3 DNA is TGTGCCAGCAGGGTTAGCGGGGGGTATTACAATGAGCAGTTCTTC. It is translated as CASRVSGGYYNEQFF. The full variable domain, rest sourced from reference TRBV2 and TRBJ2-1, is EPEVTQTPSHQVTQMGQEVILRCVPISNHLYFYWYRQILGQKVEFLVSFYNNEISEKSEIFDDQFSVERPDGSNFTLKIRSTKLEDSAMYFCASRVSGGYYNEQFFGPGTRLTVL.

This clone was seen only a few times. V gene TRBV7-7 combines with J gene TRBJ2-7; D may match TRBD1 or TRBD2 (5 bases each). The CDR3 totals 14 residues. Germline V gives CDR1 SSHAT, CDR2 FNYEAQ (reference sequence). The CDR3 DNA reads TGTGCAAACCCGGGACCCAGGTCCTCCTACGAGCAGTACTTC. It encodes CANPGPRSSYEQYF.

Only a few counts were recorded for this clone. This chain uses TRBV18 with TRBJ2-2; 10 nucleotides line up with TRBD1. V lost 3 bases and J lost 3; bases outside the gene matches: 7. CDR1 and CDR2 (germline): KGHSH, LQKENI. The CDR3 extends over 17 amino acids. The DNA of the CDR3 is TGTGCCAGCTCACCCTCCTCCGGGACAGGGGACACCGGGGAGCTGTTTTTT. Protein sequence: CASSPSSGTGDTGELFF.

The CDR3 is CAPHRCAEAFF. CDR3 DNA: TGTGCCCCCCACAGGTGCGCTGAAGCTTTCTTT. This chain uses TRBV18 with TRBJ1-1; perhaps TRBD1 as D (5 bases). Germline CDR1 KGHSH, CDR2 LQKENI. This CDR3 comprises 11 residues. V lost 11 bases and J 6 bases, leaving 13 bases between the germline ends.

The chain has TRBV18 and TRBJ2-7; D possibly corresponds to TRBD2 (5 bases). V lost 6 bases and J lost 5, with 14 bases in between. Germline V gene sequence: CDR1 KGHSH, CDR2 LQKENI. The CDR3 length is 13 residues. The CDR3 coding sequence is TGTGCCAGCTCCCCGGTGAGGGCCGACGAGCAGTACTTC. Its protein is CASSPVRADEQYF.